A single sample is the source of the 28 T cell receptor beta chains below, sequenced in a study of blood T cell repertoires in COVID-19. Assay used: immunoSEQ multiplex PCR; TCRdb lists only in-frame clones, some missing. The sample shows approximately 210,000 clones, approximately 80% of them seen only once. Sequenced material: peripheral blood. Receptors were obtained from a woman aged 80 or older with COVID-19, enrolled during active disease.

The V and J genes are TRBV6-5 and TRBJ1-5; unclear D gene. Germline values: CDR1 MNHEY, CDR2 SVGAGI. The length of the CDR3 is 15 residues. With 6 bases removed from V and 7 bases from J, the gap between germline ends came to 19 bases. CDR3 sequence (DNA): TGTGCCAGCAGCTCCTCAGAGTTCATCGGGCAGCCCCAGCATTTT. Its protein is CASSSSEFIGQPQHF.

The CDR3 region is CASSRTGVSNQPQHF. CDR3 in DNA: TGTGCCAGCAGCAGGACCGGGGTTAGCAATCAGCCCCAGCATTTT. The V and J genes are TRBV6-5 and TRBJ1-5, with D unresolved. This CDR3 spans 15 amino acids. The germline V and J ends were trimmed by 6 bases and 0 bases, with 12 bases remaining between them. From germline, CDR1 is MNHEY and CDR2 SVGAGI.

This clone was found once. As DNA, the CDR3 is TGCGCCAGCAGCCCGCTTAGCAACACAGATACGCAGTATTTT. Translated: CASSPLSNTDTQYF. This rearrangement joins TRBV5-1 to TRBJ2-3; D uncertain. Germline CDR1 SGHRS, CDR2 YFSETQ. This CDR3 has 14 residues. The V and J ends lost 4 bases and 2 bases respectively, with 11 bases between them.

This clone was observed once. This rearrangement joins TRBV9 to TRBJ2-3; D possibly corresponds to TRBD1 (6 bases). Trimming took off 2 bases at V and 4 bases at J, with 8 bases between the two ends. The germline V gene has CDR1 SGDLS and CDR2 YYNGEE. The CDR3 runs 13 residues. The CDR3 loop reads CASSVTGSDTQYF. The DNA of the CDR3 is TGTGCCAGCAGCGTTACAGGGTCAGATACGCAGTATTTT.

V and J are TRBV19 and TRBJ1-4; D is unclear. This CDR3 region has 13 residues. From germline, CDR1 is LNHDA and CDR2 SQIVND (reference sequence). V was pared by 5 bases and J by 7 bases, with 11 bases between. The CDR3 DNA follows: TGTGCCAGTAGTTCCGCTTTCGGTGAAAAACTGTTTTTT. Encoded protein: CASSSAFGEKLFF. The full variable domain, completed using reference TRBV19 and TRBJ1-4, is DGGITQSPKYLFRKEGQNVTLSCEQNLNHDAMYWYRQDPGQGLRLIYYSQIVNDFQKGDIAEGYSVSREKKESFPLTVTSAQKNPTAFYLCASSSAFGEKLFFGSGTQLSVL.

V and J are TRBV3-1 (or the pseudogene TRBV3-2) and TRBJ1-1; D might be TRBD1 (6 bases). V dropped 7 bases and J dropped 1 base, with 16 bases sitting between them. Germline CDR1 LGHDT, CDR2 YNNKEL (reference sequence). This CDR3 spans 15 amino acids. This chain's CDR3 is CASTPDSSSNTEAFF. CDR3 bases: TGTGCCAGCACCCCGGACAGCTCCTCGAACACTGAAGCTTTCTTT.

V is TRBV18 and J is TRBJ1-1; tentative D call: TRBD1 (5 bases). CDR1 and CDR2 (germline): KGHSH, LQKENI. CDR3 length: 19 residues. Between the trimmed V and J ends, which lost 6 bases and 1 base, there was a span of 27 bases. CDR3 nucleotide sequence: TGTGCCAGCTCCCTCACCGCCGACCAAGCGGGACGGACGAACACTGAAGCTTTCTTT. Protein: CASSLTADQAGRTNTEAFF. Supplemented by reference TRBV18 and TRBJ1-1, the full variable domain reads NAGVMQNPRHLVRRRGQEARLRCSPMKGHSHVYWYRQLPEEGLKFMVYLQKENIIDESGMPKERFSAEFPKEGPSILRIQQVVRGDSAAYFCASSLTADQAGRTNTEAFFGQGTRLTVV.

This clone was detected only once. The gene calls are TRBV4-1 and TRBJ1-1; 7 bases align to TRBD1. Trimming removed 4 bases from V and 3 bases from J; junction bases left unmatched: 8. The CDR3 has 15 residues. Germline lookup yields CDR1 MGHRA and CDR2 YSYEKL. For the CDR3, the DNA is TGCGCCAGCAGCCTGACAGGGTCGGCGGACACTGAAGCTTTCTTT. This encodes CASSLTGSADTEAFF.

This chain connects TRBV5-4 to TRBJ1-2; possibly TRBD1 for D (5 bases). Looked up from germline, CDR1 is SGHNT and CDR2 is YYREEE (reference sequence). V was clipped by 4 bases and J by 6 bases, with 22 bases between them. The CDR3 is 16 amino acids. The DNA of the CDR3 is TGTGCCAGCAGCCTCCCCAGGGATTTGGGGCCTCATGGCTACACCTTC. Translating gives CASSLPRDLGPHGYTF.

This sequence joins TRBV4-2 and TRBJ2-1; TRBD2 matches at 8 bases. Germline V gene sequence: CDR1 LGHNA, CDR2 YNFKEQ. The V and J ends lost 0 bases and 7 bases, in that order; junction bases with no gene match: 8. This CDR3 comprises 16 residues. CDR3 sequence (DNA): TGTGCCAGCAGCCAAGATGAGCGGGGGAGGTGGAATGAGCAGTTCTTC. Amino acid sequence: CASSQDERGRWNEQFF.

The CDR3 DNA reads TGTGCCACCTCCCCCGCGGATTTGAACACTGAAGCTTTCTTT. This sequence encodes CATSPADLNTEAFF. This sequence joins TRBV7-3 and TRBJ1-1; D uncertain. Germline-derived CDR1 and CDR2 are SGHTA and FQGTGA. The CDR3 is 14 residues long. V lost 10 bases and J 0 bases, leaving 15 bases between the germline ends.

The J gene is TRBJ1-6, the V gene TRBV3-1 (or the pseudogene TRBV3-2); D gene unclear. Trimming took off 3 bases at V and 10 bases at J, with 10 bases between the two ends. Germline CDR1 LGHDT, CDR2 YNNKEL (reference sequence). This CDR3 contains 13 residues. The CDR3 reads CASSQYDKSPLHF. The CDR3 region has the DNA TGTGCCAGCAGCCAGTATGACAAGTCACCCCTCCACTTT.

The chain uses TRBV18 and TRBJ1-4, with 7 bases fitting TRBD1. Germline lookup yields CDR1 KGHSH and CDR2 LQKENI. V lost 8 bases, J lost 4 bases, and 4 bases stayed unmatched. This CDR3 is 13 amino acids long. The CDR3 loop reads CASGRDSNEKLFF. In nucleotides, the CDR3 is TGTGCCAGCGGCCGGGACAGTAATGAAAAACTGTTTTTT.

J is TRBJ2-3 and V is TRBV12-3 or TRBV12-4; D might be TRBD2 (6 bases). Between the trimmed V and J ends, which lost 7 bases and 5 bases, there was a span of 10 bases. The CDR3 totals 12 residues. The CDR3 sequence is CASTGGLDTQYF. The CDR3 DNA follows: TGTGCCAGCACCGGAGGGCTAGATACGCAGTATTTT.

This chain joins TRBV6-5 and TRBJ2-2, with D possibly being TRBD1 (6 bases). CDR1 and CDR2 (germline): MNHEY, SVGAGI. V was trimmed by 4 bases and J by 2 bases, leaving 8 bases between them. The CDR3 is made up of 14 amino acids. The CDR3 protein is CASSLDSNTGELFF. Here the CDR3 DNA reads TGTGCCAGCAGTTTGGACAGTAACACCGGGGAGCTGTTTTTT.

This clone was seen just once. The chain is built from TRBV28 and TRBJ2-7, with 9 positions matching TRBD1. V dropped 7 bases and J dropped 7; count of bases not matched to a gene: 14. This CDR3 spans 15 amino acids. Germline V gives CDR1 MDHEN, CDR2 SYDVKM. CDR3 sequence: CASMQPGQGPREQYF. The CDR3 bases are TGTGCCAGCATGCAACCGGGACAGGGACCCCGGGAGCAGTACTTC.

Notes on this clone: The junction departs from the called germline gene at one end, perhaps through a read error. The gene calls are TRBV7-7 and TRBJ2-5; tentatively, D is TRBD2 (7 bases). Germline V gene lookup returns CDR1 SSHAT and CDR2 FNYEAQ (reference sequence). The CDR3 has 15 residues. The CDR3 loop is CASSPGRGRGGTQYF. The CDR3 DNA reads as TGTGCTAGCAGCCCGGGGAGGGGCAGGGGAGGGACCCAGTACTTC.

The J gene is TRBJ1-4, the V gene TRBV20-1; unclear D gene. Trimming shortened V by 5 bases and J by 8 bases, and 9 bases separated the two germline ends. Looked up from germline, CDR1 is DFQATT and CDR2 is SNEGSKA (reference sequence). The length of the CDR3 is 11 residues. The CDR3 is CSASTTEKLFF. In DNA form, the CDR3 reads TGCAGTGCTTCCACTACGGAAAAACTGTTTTTT.

The chain carries TRBV6-4 and TRBJ1-2; D gene uncertain. The CDR3 sequence is 14 residues long. Looked up from germline, CDR1 is MRHNA and CDR2 is SNTAGT. V lost 5 bases, J lost 4 bases, and 14 bases lay in between. As DNA, the CDR3 is TGTGCCAGCAGTCCTGACGCGCGGATCTATGGCTACACCTTC. This sequence encodes CASSPDARIYGYTF.

The J gene is TRBJ2-5, the V gene TRBV9; TRBD2 matches at 7 bases. The CDR3 is 13 amino acids. V was clipped by 2 bases and J by 5 bases; unmatched bases: 3. Germline V gene data show CDR1 as SGDLS and CDR2 as YYNGEE. The CDR3 sequence: CASSVGLGETQYF. As DNA, the CDR3 is TGTGCCAGCAGCGTCGGACTAGGGGAGACCCAGTACTTC.

This chain connects TRBV6-1 to TRBJ1-5; D remains unclear. This CDR3 is 13 amino acids long. Between the trimmed V and J ends, which lost 3 bases and 7 bases, there was a span of 10 bases. In germline, CDR1 is MNHNS, CDR2 SASEGT. The CDR3: CASSEREAQPQHF. Here the CDR3 DNA reads TGTGCCAGCAGTGAGAGGGAGGCGCAGCCCCAGCATTTT.

CDR3 coding DNA: TGTGCCAGCAGCTTAAAGGGGGATACGCAGTATTTT. Translation gives CASSLKGDTQYF. This chain joins TRBV11-2 and TRBJ2-3, with TRBD1 as a possible D gene (5 bases). The CDR3 runs 12 residues. Germline lookup yields CDR1 SGHAT and CDR2 FQNNGV. The ends were cut back, 2 bases at V and 6 bases at J, with 6 bases in the middle. The entire variable domain, with the rest obtained from reference TRBV11-2 and TRBJ2-3, is as follows: EAGVAQSPRYKIIEKRQSVAFWCNPISGHATLYWYQQILGQGPKLLIQFQNNGVVDDSQLPKDRFSAERLKGVDSTLKIQPAKLEDSAVYLCASSLKGDTQYFGPGTRLTVL.

The chain combines TRBV20-1 with TRBJ1-5; 11 nucleotides align to TRBD1. In germline, CDR1 is DFQATT, CDR2 SNEGSKA (reference sequence). This CDR3 has 11 amino acids. V was pared by 3 bases and J by 11 bases, with 0 bases of the junction left unmatched. CDR3 nucleotide sequence: TGCAGTGCTAGGGGACAGGGGGCCCAGCATTTT. This gives the protein CSARGQGAQHF.

CDR3 in DNA: TGCGCCAGCAGCTTCCAGGGTTCCACAACTAATGAAAAACTGTTTTTT. Translation gives CASSFQGSTTNEKLFF. This rearrangement joins TRBV5-1 to TRBJ1-4; D might be TRBD1 (5 bases). The length of the CDR3 is 16 residues. Per germline, CDR1 SGHRS and CDR2 YFSETQ. V gave up 2 bases and J gave up 0 bases, with 11 bases separating them.

The chain employs TRBV15 and TRBJ2-7, with D uncertain. The CDR3 loop spans 14 amino acids. Trimming removed 1 base at V and 7 bases at J, with 14 bases between. Germline CDR1 LNHNV, CDR2 YYDKDF (reference sequence). In nucleotides, the CDR3 is TGTGCCACCAGCAGAGGGAAAATTGCGCGGGAGCAGTACTTC. Translation gives CATSRGKIAREQYF.

This clone was counted only a few times. The rearrangement uses TRBV5-1 and TRBJ1-2; possibly TRBD1 for D (5 bases). CDR1 is SGHRS and CDR2 is YFSETQ in the germline V gene. CDR3 size: 14 residues. Trimming left V 6 bases short and J 9 bases short, with 21 bases between. In DNA, the CDR3 is TGCGCCAGCACCCCTACCTGGGGGGTAGGGAGCTACACCTTC. The encoded protein is CASTPTWGVGSYTF.

This clone is a singleton in its sample. This sequence joins TRBV28 and TRBJ1-5, with D possibly being TRBD1 (5 bases). With 11 bases removed from V and 6 bases from J, the gap between germline ends came to 17 bases. Germline CDR1 and CDR2: MDHEN and SYDVKM. There are 13 residues in the CDR3. CDR3 DNA sequence: TGTGCCTCCTATGGTTGGGGGGGTCAGCCCCAGCATTTT. Its protein is CASYGWGGQPQHF.

J is TRBJ1-4 and V is TRBV2; 9 nucleotides agree with TRBD1. Germline loops: CDR1 SNHLY, CDR2 FYNNEI. The CDR3 sequence is 17 residues long. V lost 4 bases to trimming and J lost 5 bases; unmatched junction nucleotides: 11. For the CDR3, the DNA is TGTGCCAGCAGTGGATTTGCCCCGGGACAGGGCAATGAAAAACTGTTTTTT. It encodes CASSGFAPGQGNEKLFF.